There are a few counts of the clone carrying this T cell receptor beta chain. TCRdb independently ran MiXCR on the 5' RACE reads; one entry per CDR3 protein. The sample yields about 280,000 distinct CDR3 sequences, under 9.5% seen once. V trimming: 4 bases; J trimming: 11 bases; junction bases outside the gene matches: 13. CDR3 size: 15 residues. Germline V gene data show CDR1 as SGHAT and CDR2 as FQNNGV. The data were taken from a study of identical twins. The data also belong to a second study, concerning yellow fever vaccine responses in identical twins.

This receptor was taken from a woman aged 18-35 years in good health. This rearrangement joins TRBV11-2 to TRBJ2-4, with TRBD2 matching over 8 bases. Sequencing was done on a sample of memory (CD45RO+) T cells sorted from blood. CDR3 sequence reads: CASSSGGGRPMVQYF. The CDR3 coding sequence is TGTGCCAGCAGCTCCGGGGGGGGGCGCCCCATGGTTCAGTACTTC.